The 32 T cell receptor beta chains presented below share a single source sample, sequenced in a study of blood T cell repertoires in COVID-19. Produced via immunoSEQ multiplex PCR; TCRdb's table is partial and in-frame only. Among roughly 150,000 clones listed, around 80% were seen once. Sequencing used peripheral blood. These TCRs come from a woman in her forties or fifties with acute or convalescent COVID-19.

The gene calls are TRBV19 and TRBJ1-5; D perhaps matches TRBD1 (5 bases). Germline V CDR1 and CDR2: LNHDA, SQIVND (reference sequence). Trimming stripped 3 bases from V and 7 bases from J, with 16 bases between. This CDR3 region has 15 residues. Written as DNA, the CDR3 is TGTGCCAGTAGTATTCCAGGGTTCCTCAACCAGCCCCAGCATTTT. As protein: CASSIPGFLNQPQHF.

The chain uses TRBV18 and TRBJ1-1; D not resolved. The germline V and J ends were trimmed by 3 bases and 5 bases, with 16 bases remaining between them. The germline CDR1 and CDR2 sequences are KGHSH and LQKENI. This CDR3 is built from 15 residues. CDR3 residues: CASSPRQASGTEAFF. The DNA for the CDR3 is TGTGCCAGCTCACCGCGCCAGGCTTCTGGAACTGAAGCTTTCTTT.

The J gene is TRBJ2-7, the V gene TRBV4-3; D perhaps matches TRBD2 (7 bases). Germline V gene lookup returns CDR1 LGHNA and CDR2 YSLEER. Between the trimmed V and J ends, which lost 0 bases and 7 bases, there was a span of 19 bases. This CDR3 spans 16 amino acids. The CDR3 spells CASSQDAGANYVEQYF. DNA of the CDR3: TGCGCCAGCAGCCAAGATGCGGGGGCCAATTACGTAGAGCAGTACTTC.

This clone was found once. This chain joins TRBV11-1 and TRBJ2-7; TRBD2 agrees at 7 bases. The CDR3 has 15 amino acids. The V gene end was trimmed by 5 bases and the J gene end by 6 bases; junction bases not matched to a gene: 13. Germline CDR1 reads SGHAT; CDR2 reads FQDESV (reference sequence). In DNA, the CDR3 is TGTGCCAGCAGCAAAGCGGGGCTCTCACGGATCGAGCAGTACTTC. Translating it yields CASSKAGLSRIEQYF.

The genes are TRBV9 and TRBJ2-7; 9 nucleotides line up with TRBD2. This CDR3 is 18 amino acids long. Trimming at V came to 0 bases and at J to 7 bases, leaving 17 bases not matched to a gene. The germline CDR1 and CDR2 sequences are SGDLS and YYNGEE. DNA of the CDR3: TGTGCCAGCAGCGTAGCTACGAGGGCTAGCGGGGCAGGTTATGAGCAGTACTTC. Translating gives CASSVATRASGAGYEQYF.

This clone was seen a handful of times. J is TRBJ1-1 and V is TRBV29-1, with 9 bases aligning to TRBD1. Unmatched junction bases numbered 6, after V lost 7 bases and J lost 0 bases. CDR1 is SQVTM, CDR2 ANQGSEA, per germline. The CDR3 has 14 amino acids. The CDR3 DNA is TGCAGCGAGGGACAGGGATTAATGAACACTGAAGCTTTCTTT. Translated: CSEGQGLMNTEAFF.

This chain links TRBV2 with TRBJ1-5; D unclear. The germline CDR1 and CDR2 sequences are SNHLY and FYNNEI. V was clipped by 5 bases and J by 4 bases, with 15 bases between them. The CDR3 has 15 amino acids. The CDR3 DNA follows: TGTGCCAGCAGTCCGACGGCCGGGTCGAATCAGCCCCAGCATTTT. Protein sequence: CASSPTAGSNQPQHF.

Comments on this clone: The same CDR3 is also encoded by other DNA sequences in this sample. The chain has TRBV6-5 and TRBJ1-5; D is ambiguous. The CDR3 sequence is 12 residues long. Germline assignment: CDR1 MNHEY and CDR2 SVGAGI. The germline V and J ends were trimmed by 6 bases and 7 bases, with 10 bases remaining between them. CDR3 protein: CASRSGNQPQHF. The DNA of the CDR3 is TGTGCCAGCAGATCGGGGAACCAGCCCCAGCATTTT.

This chain uses TRBV6-5 with TRBJ1-2; 9 nucleotides match TRBD1. The CDR3 runs to 12 residues. CDR1 and CDR2 from the germline V gene are MNHEY and SVGAGI. The J segment lost 7 bases and the V segment lost 6 bases, leaving 3 bases of the junction unmatched. CDR3 in DNA: TGTGCCAGCAGAGGGACAGGGAGTGGCTACACCTTC. Its protein product is CASRGTGSGYTF.

This clone was seen a single time. The rearrangement uses TRBV7-9 and TRBJ2-7; 7 nucleotides agree with TRBD1. This CDR3 spans 16 amino acids. CDR1 is SEHNR and CDR2 is FQNEAQ in the germline V gene (reference sequence). V gave up 4 bases and J gave up 3 bases; unmatched junction bases: 12. CDR3 residues: CASSSILQGVNYEQYF. The CDR3 nucleotides are TGTGCCAGCAGCTCCATTCTCCAGGGGGTAAACTACGAGCAGTACTTC. The complete variable domain, with remaining parts taken from reference TRBV7-9 and TRBJ2-7, reads DTGVSQNPRHKITKRGQNVTFRCDPISEHNRLYWYRQTLGQGPEFLTYFQNEAQLEKSRLLSDRFSAERPKGSFSTLEIQRTEQGDSAMYLCASSSILQGVNYEQYFGPGTRLTVT.

The chain carries TRBV28 and TRBJ2-7; D may be TRBD1 (5 bases). Germline V CDR1 and CDR2: MDHEN, SYDVKM. The V end was cut by 6 bases, the J end by 2 bases, with 17 bases between. The CDR3 has 15 residues. CDR3 sequence reads: CASSREIGAAYEQYF. The CDR3 DNA sequence: TGTGCCAGCAGCCGAGAGATAGGGGCCGCCTACGAGCAGTACTTC.

CDR3 sequence reads: CASSLMRTGMNTEAFF. DNA of the CDR3: TGCGCCAGCAGCTTGATGCGGACAGGCATGAACACTGAAGCTTTCTTT. The V and J genes are TRBV5-1 and TRBJ1-1; 7 positions match TRBD1. CDR1 is SGHRS and CDR2 is YFSETQ in the germline V gene. V dropped 1 base and J dropped 0; count of bases not matched to a gene: 6. The CDR3 totals 16 residues. The full variable domain, completed using reference TRBV5-1 and TRBJ1-1, is KAGVTQTPRYLIKTRGQQVTLSCSPISGHRSVSWYQQTPGQGLQFLFEYFSETQRNKGNFPGRFSGRQFSNSRSEMNVSTLELGDSALYLCASSLMRTGMNTEAFFGQGTRLTVV.

The CDR3 nucleotides read TGCGCCAGCAGCCGCCTGCCGGGGACAGGCGCGAACTATGGCTACACCTTC. Residues: CASSRLPGTGANYGYTF. The rearrangement links TRBV4-1 to TRBJ1-2; 8 bases are a match to TRBD1. Germline V gene data show CDR1 as MGHRA and CDR2 as YSYEKL. Trimming at V came to 4 bases and at J to 2 bases, leaving 12 bases not matched to a gene. The CDR3 sequence is 17 residues long.

This clone was observed a single time. The gene calls are TRBV7-3 and TRBJ2-1; 14 bases line up with TRBD2. Unmatched junction bases numbered 2, after V lost 4 bases and J lost 0 bases. This CDR3 has 17 residues. Germline CDR1 is SGHTA and CDR2 is FQGTGA. This CDR3 is CASSSGTSGSSYNEQFF. DNA for the CDR3: TGTGCCAGCAGCTCAGGGACTAGCGGGAGCTCCTACAATGAGCAGTTCTTC.

The V gene is TRBV5-4, the J gene TRBJ1-3; a possible D gene is TRBD1 (6 bases). V gave up 4 bases and J gave up 6 bases, with 14 bases separating them. Germline CDR1 is SGHNT and CDR2 is YYREEE (reference sequence). CDR3 length equals 14 residues. CDR3 sequence reads: CASSLPGTPNTIYF. CDR3 DNA sequence: TGTGCCAGCAGCCTGCCCGGGACACCAAACACCATATATTTT.

The chain employs TRBV28 and TRBJ2-7, with a possible D match to TRBD1 (6 bases). Trimming pared 5 bases from V and 6 bases from J, leaving 17 bases between. The CDR3 spans 14 residues. CDR1 and CDR2 from the germline V gene are MDHEN and SYDVKM. CDR3 DNA sequence: TGTGCCAGCAGTCCTGGGCCCCAACAGGGCGAGCAGTACTTC. Its protein product is CASSPGPQQGEQYF.

This sequence joins TRBV29-1 and TRBJ2-7, with 11 bases identical to TRBD1. The CDR3 extends over 14 amino acids. V dropped 4 bases and J dropped 2; count of bases not matched to a gene: 4. Germline V gene lookup returns CDR1 SQVTM and CDR2 ANQGSEA. The CDR3 DNA reads as TGCAGCGTTGGAACGGGACAGGGGGCCTACGAGCAGTACTTC. Its translation is CSVGTGQGAYEQYF.

The chain combines TRBV24-1 with TRBJ1-5; D possibly corresponds to TRBD1 (6 bases). Trimming stripped 5 bases from V and 4 bases from J, with 8 bases between. This CDR3 comprises 13 residues. In germline, CDR1 is KGHDR, CDR2 SFDVKD. The chain's CDR3 is CATSVQGNQPQHF. DNA of the CDR3: TGTGCCACCAGTGTTCAGGGGAATCAGCCCCAGCATTTT.

The rearrangement links TRBV19 to TRBJ1-2; TRBD1 might be the D (6 bases). Trimming took off 5 bases at V and 4 bases at J, with 14 bases between the two ends. This CDR3 region has 14 residues. From germline, CDR1 is LNHDA and CDR2 SQIVND (reference sequence). CDR3 amino acids: CASSPGGTLYGYTF. The CDR3 region has the DNA TGTGCCAGTAGTCCGGGGGGCACCCTCTATGGCTACACCTTC.

This clone has just one count. This chain links TRBV4-3 with TRBJ1-6, with D maybe TRBD1 (6 bases). V was pared by 0 bases and J by 8 bases, with 11 bases between. CDR3 length equals 15 residues. The germline V gene encodes CDR1 LGHNA and CDR2 YSLEER. The CDR3 loop is CASSQEGGADSPLHF. In DNA, the CDR3 is TGCGCCAGCAGCCAAGAGGGGGGGGCGGATTCACCCCTCCACTTT.

The V gene is TRBV11-1, the J gene TRBJ1-1, with D uncertain. Germline lookup yields CDR1 SGHAT and CDR2 FQDESV (reference sequence). V lost 6 bases to trimming and J lost 1 base, with 12 bases between them. The CDR3 covers 14 residues. CDR3 nucleotide sequence: TGTGCCAGCAGGCGAGGCGGGAAGAACACTGAAGCTTTCTTT. Translating gives CASRRGGKNTEAFF.

The chain has TRBV9 and TRBJ2-1; 14 nucleotides match TRBD2. V trimming: 2 bases; J trimming: 7 bases; junction bases outside the gene matches: 2. Looked up from germline, CDR1 is SGDLS and CDR2 is YYNGEE. The CDR3 spans 15 residues. The CDR3 region is CASSVGLAGENEQFF. In nucleotides, the CDR3 is TGTGCCAGCAGCGTGGGACTAGCGGGAGAAAATGAGCAGTTCTTC.

This chain connects TRBV28 to TRBJ2-1; D is uncertain. The germline V and J ends were trimmed by 5 bases and 0 bases, with 11 bases remaining between them. Germline assignment: CDR1 MDHEN and CDR2 SYDVKM. The CDR3 sequence is 15 residues long. CDR3 nucleotides: TGTGCCAGCAGTCCACTTTTAAGCTCCTACAATGAGCAGTTCTTC. Its translation is CASSPLLSSYNEQFF.

V gene TRBV7-2 combines with J gene TRBJ2-7; 16 bases are shared with TRBD2. There are 16 residues in the CDR3. CDR1 and CDR2 (germline): SGHTA, FQGNSA. Germline trimming cut 4 bases from V and 6 bases from J; bases unmatched to any gene: 6. This CDR3 is CASSSGLAGGSSEQYF. The CDR3 DNA follows: TGTGCCAGCAGCTCGGGACTAGCGGGAGGGTCGAGCGAGCAGTACTTC.

The gene calls are TRBV24-1 and TRBJ2-5; 8 bases align to TRBD1. The CDR3 totals 15 residues. J lost 5 bases, V lost 3 bases, and 7 bases had no gene match. CDR1 is KGHDR, CDR2 SFDVKD, per germline. The CDR3 region is CATSDRTGTGETQYF. The CDR3 nucleotides read TGTGCCACCAGTGATCGGACAGGGACTGGGGAGACCCAGTACTTC.

This sequence joins TRBV6-2 or TRBV6-3 and TRBJ2-1, with 10 positions matching TRBD2. V lost 0 bases to trimming and J lost 0 bases; unmatched junction nucleotides: 2. The CDR3 is 17 amino acids. Germline V lookup: CDR1 MNHEY, CDR2 SVGEGT. CDR3 coding DNA: TGTGCCAGCAGTTACTCGAAGCGGGGGGGCTCCTACAATGAGCAGTTCTTC. Translated: CASSYSKRGGSYNEQFF.

Only one count was recorded for this clone. The chain employs TRBV5-1 and TRBJ2-3, with TRBD2 matching 16 bases. In germline, CDR1 is SGHRS, CDR2 YFSETQ. The CDR3 spans 17 residues. Trimming removed 4 bases from V and 6 bases from J; junction bases left unmatched: 8. CDR3 bases: TGCGCCAGCAGCCACGGGACTAGCGGGAGGGCGGTGGATACGCAGTATTTT. It yields the protein CASSHGTSGRAVDTQYF. Supplemented by reference TRBV5-1 and TRBJ2-3, the full variable domain reads KAGVTQTPRYLIKTRGQQVTLSCSPISGHRSVSWYQQTPGQGLQFLFEYFSETQRNKGNFPGRFSGRQFSNSRSEMNVSTLELGDSALYLCASSHGTSGRAVDTQYFGPGTRLTVL.

The chain recombines TRBV4-1 with TRBJ1-6; no reliable D call. The V gene's germline CDR1 is MGHRA and CDR2 YSYEKL. The CDR3 has 16 amino acids. The V end was cut by 4 bases, the J end by 0 bases, with 10 bases between. CDR3 DNA sequence: TGCGCCAGCAGCCGTACAACCCTCTCCTATAATTCACCCCTCCACTTT. Encoded protein: CASSRTTLSYNSPLHF.

The chain uses TRBV4-2 and TRBJ2-3; 15 bases are shared with TRBD2. Germline CDR1 reads LGHNA; CDR2 reads YNFKEQ. The CDR3 loop spans 16 amino acids. Losses at the gene ends were 4 bases for V and 5 bases for J; bases not matched to a gene: 4. The CDR3 region is CASSPGLAGGRDTQYF. The CDR3 DNA reads as TGTGCCAGCAGCCCGGGACTAGCGGGGGGAAGAGATACGCAGTATTTT.

V and J are TRBV5-1 and TRBJ2-3; 8 nucleotides match TRBD2. V trimming: 6 bases; J trimming: 5 bases; junction bases outside the gene matches: 8. Germline assignment: CDR1 SGHRS and CDR2 YFSETQ. This CDR3 spans 14 amino acids. The CDR3 region has the DNA TGCGCCAGCATCATCGGGGGGGCCGAAGATACGCAGTATTTT. Its protein is CASIIGGAEDTQYF.

This chain uses TRBV5-1 with TRBJ1-2; 8 bases map to TRBD1. The trim removed 4 bases at V and 3 bases at J, leaving 2 bases unmatched. CDR3 size: 13 residues. In germline, CDR1 is SGHRS, CDR2 YFSETQ. The CDR3 here is CASSRGQDYGYTF. The CDR3 bases are TGCGCCAGCAGCCGGGGACAGGACTATGGCTACACCTTC.

This clone was seen more than once but under ten times. The chain uses TRBV7-9 and TRBJ2-3; D is possibly TRBD1 (6 bases). The CDR3 runs to 13 residues. Germline V gives CDR1 SEHNR, CDR2 FQNEAQ (reference sequence). Trimming removed 11 bases from V and 3 bases from J, with 15 bases in between. The CDR3 spells CAEGNRATDTQYF. DNA of the CDR3: TGTGCCGAAGGGAACAGGGCTACAGATACGCAGTATTTT.